These 25 T cell receptor beta chains originate from one sample sequenced in a study of T cell responses to AZD1222 COVID-19 vaccine. Some clones are missing from TCRdb's copy, which holds only in-frame ones; the method was immunoSEQ multiplex PCR. The data contain approximately 190,000 clones, around 90% of them singletons. Sequencing was performed on peripheral blood, taken on day 0 of AZD1222 vaccination. These receptor sequences come from an adult in good health.

This chain joins TRBV2 and TRBJ2-2, with no clear D. The V end lost 3 bases, the J end lost 0 bases, and 11 bases lay between the germline ends. The CDR3 length is 16 residues. Germline loops: CDR1 SNHLY, CDR2 FYNNEI. The CDR3 DNA is TGTGCCAGCAGTGATAGTCGGCAGGCGAACACCGGGGAGCTGTTTTTT. It translates to CASSDSRQANTGELFF.

The gene calls are TRBV28 and TRBJ1-2, with no clear D. CDR3 length: 14 amino acids. Trimming removed 2 bases from V and 1 base from J, with 8 bases in between. The V gene's germline CDR1 is MDHEN and CDR2 SYDVKM. The CDR3, as DNA: TGTGCCAGCAGTTTAGGTTCAGTTAACTATGGCTACACCTTC. Its translation is CASSLGSVNYGYTF.

The chain has TRBV3-1 (or the pseudogene TRBV3-2) and TRBJ1-5; D remains ambiguous. Germline CDR1 and CDR2: LGHDT and YNNKEL (reference sequence). Between the trimmed V and J ends, which lost 1 base and 1 base, there was a span of 5 bases. The CDR3 has 14 residues. The CDR3 coding sequence is TGTGCCAGCAGCCAAGGACCGAGCAATCAGCCCCAGCATTTT. It translates to CASSQGPSNQPQHF.

V is TRBV18 and J is TRBJ2-2; D possibly corresponds to TRBD2 (5 bases). Trimming removed 0 bases at V and 2 bases at J, with 10 bases between. This CDR3 contains 16 residues. Germline-derived CDR1 and CDR2 are KGHSH and LQKENI. The CDR3 sequence is CASSPPNSDNTGELFF. CDR3 bases: TGTGCCAGCTCACCACCAAATAGCGACAACACCGGGGAGCTGTTTTTT.

A single count supports this clone. The chain joins TRBV7-8 to TRBJ2-2; 10 bases map to TRBD2. V shed 4 bases, J shed 9 bases, and the junction held 11 bases outside the gene matches. Germline V CDR1 and CDR2: SGHVS, FQNEAQ. CDR3 length: 16 residues. CDR3 region: CASSSLGSGRPWELFF. CDR3 coding DNA: TGTGCCAGCAGCTCCCTGGGTAGCGGGAGGCCTTGGGAGCTGTTTTTT. Filled out from reference TRBV7-8 and TRBJ2-2, the complete variable domain reads GAGVSQSPRYKVAKRGQDVALRCDPISGHVSLFWYQQALGQGPEFLTYFQNEAQLDKSGLPSDRFFAERPEGSVSTLKIQRTQQEDSAVYLCASSSLGSGRPWELFFGEGSRLTVL.

This clone came up a few times. This sequence joins TRBV4-1 and TRBJ2-3, with 11 positions matching TRBD2. This CDR3 has 19 amino acids. Trimming took 3 bases from V and 0 from J; bases not matched to a gene: 11. The V gene's germline CDR1 is MGHRA and CDR2 YSYEKL. CDR3 in amino acids: CASSQTPGSGGVSTDTQYF. CDR3 nucleotides: TGCGCCAGCAGCCAGACCCCCGGTAGCGGGGGGGTTAGCACAGATACGCAGTATTTT.

The chain combines TRBV10-3 with TRBJ1-2, with D tentatively TRBD1 (5 bases). The V and J ends lost 5 bases and 6 bases respectively, with 13 bases between them. The V gene's germline CDR1 is ENHRY and CDR2 SYGVKD. CDR3 size: 13 residues. The CDR3 coding sequence is TGTGCCATCAGTATCGGCCAGGGTGATGGCTACACCTTC. Its translation: CAISIGQGDGYTF.

This chain connects TRBV27 to TRBJ1-1; maybe TRBD1 (5 bases). Looked up from germline, CDR1 is MNHEY and CDR2 is SMNVEV (reference sequence). The CDR3 runs 14 residues. The ends were cut back, 6 bases at V and 2 bases at J, with 13 bases in the middle. Here the CDR3 DNA reads TGTGCCAGCAGCTTTCATGACAGAAACACTGAAGCTTTCTTT. It codes for CASSFHDRNTEAFF.

The CDR3 loop reads CASSQGFDWYQETQYF. For the CDR3, the DNA is TGCGCCAGCAGCCAAGGGTTCGACTGGTACCAAGAGACCCAGTACTTC. This sequence joins TRBV4-1 and TRBJ2-5, with unresolved D. The germline gives CDR1 MGHRA, CDR2 YSYEKL. V was clipped by 1 base and J by 0 bases, with 12 bases between them. The CDR3 runs 16 residues.

The CDR3 DNA sequence: TGTGCCAGCAGTTTAGGAGACACAGATACGCAGTATTTT. This codes for CASSLGDTDTQYF. The chain employs TRBV27 and TRBJ2-3, with D hard to call. The CDR3 covers 13 residues. The germline gives CDR1 MNHEY, CDR2 SMNVEV (reference sequence). V lost 2 bases and J 2 bases, leaving 5 bases between the germline ends.

The genes are TRBV24-1 and TRBJ1-5; D gene uncertain. This CDR3 is 14 amino acids long. Germline V CDR1 and CDR2: KGHDR, SFDVKD. Deletions cut 4 bases from V and 3 bases from J, with 9 bases between. Here the CDR3 DNA reads TGTGCCACCAGTGAGGACGGATACAATCAGCCCCAGCATTTT. This codes for CATSEDGYNQPQHF.

The J gene is TRBJ2-7, the V gene TRBV9; D is undetermined. V lost 3 bases, J lost 3 bases, and 4 bases lay in between. Germline CDR1 SGDLS, CDR2 YYNGEE. The CDR3 contains 11 residues. CDR3 nucleotide sequence: TGTGCCAGCAGCGGGGACTACGAGCAGTACTTC. This encodes CASSGDYEQYF.

The chain links TRBV5-1 to TRBJ1-1, with 7 bases fitting TRBD1. Germline lookup yields CDR1 SGHRS and CDR2 YFSETQ. The V and J ends lost 1 base and 2 bases, in that order; junction bases with no gene match: 5. The CDR3 extends over 15 amino acids. The CDR3 protein is CASSLTAGGNTEAFF. The CDR3 nucleotides read TGCGCCAGCAGCTTGACGGCAGGGGGTAACACTGAAGCTTTCTTT. Variable domain in full (rest from reference TRBV5-1 and TRBJ1-1): KAGVTQTPRYLIKTRGQQVTLSCSPISGHRSVSWYQQTPGQGLQFLFEYFSETQRNKGNFPGRFSGRQFSNSRSEMNVSTLELGDSALYLCASSLTAGGNTEAFFGQGTRLTVV.

The CDR3 DNA is TGTGCCACCAAACAGACTAGCAACACAGATACGCAGTATTTT. This encodes CATKQTSNTDTQYF. The chain combines TRBV19 with TRBJ2-3, with 7 bases lining up with TRBD2. The CDR3 loop spans 14 amino acids. V was clipped by 10 bases and J by 2 bases; unmatched bases: 9. Germline-derived CDR1 and CDR2 are LNHDA and SQIVND (reference sequence).

This chain joins TRBV27 and TRBJ1-5; 7 bases line up with TRBD1. The CDR3 runs to 15 residues. V was pared by 3 bases and J by 3 bases, with 5 bases of the junction left unmatched. The V gene's germline CDR1 is MNHEY and CDR2 SMNVEV (reference sequence). The CDR3 protein is CASSFYRGLNQPQHF. In DNA form, the CDR3 reads TGTGCCAGCAGTTTTTACAGGGGCCTCAATCAGCCCCAGCATTTT.

The chain combines TRBV5-1 with TRBJ2-2; 10 nucleotides align to TRBD2. The junction had 12 bases not matched to a gene; V was cut back by 6 bases and J by 4 bases. The CDR3 contains 17 residues. Germline lookup yields CDR1 SGHRS and CDR2 YFSETQ. In DNA, the CDR3 is TGCGCCAGCATAGGGCCTAGCGGGAGTATAAGCACCGGGGAGCTGTTTTTT. Encoded protein: CASIGPSGSISTGELFF.

The chain has TRBV7-9 and TRBJ1-1; no definite D call. The CDR3 consists of 12 residues. V was clipped by 5 bases and J by 1 base, with 5 bases between them. Germline V gene sequence: CDR1 SEHNR, CDR2 FQNEAQ (reference sequence). The CDR3 coding sequence is TGTGCCAGCAGCGCACAGAACACTGAAGCTTTCTTT. Its protein product is CASSAQNTEAFF.

The J gene is TRBJ2-7, the V gene TRBV7-2; the match to TRBD1 covers 7 bases. Germline V gene sequence: CDR1 SGHTA, CDR2 FQGNSA. Germline trimming cut 2 bases from V and 1 base from J; bases unmatched to any gene: 5. CDR3 length equals 15 residues. Written as DNA, the CDR3 is TGTGCCAGCAGCTTATACGCGACAGGGTCCTACGAGCAGTACTTC. It is translated as CASSLYATGSYEQYF. Full variable domain (missing parts from reference TRBV7-2 and TRBJ2-7): GAGVSQSPSNKVTEKGKDVELRCDPISGHTALYWYRQSLGQGLEFLIYFQGNSAPDKSGLPSDRFSAERTGGSVSTLTIQRTQQEDSAVYLCASSLYATGSYEQYFGPGTRLTVT.

The J gene is TRBJ1-4, the V gene TRBV25-1; D uncertain. The V gene's germline CDR1 is MGHDK and CDR2 SYGVNS. The V end lost 1 base, the J end lost 4 bases, and 4 bases lay between the germline ends. The CDR3 length is 13 residues. CDR3 DNA sequence: TGTGCCAGCAGTGAATGGATTAATGAAAAACTGTTTTTT. Translation: CASSEWINEKLFF.

The chain couples TRBV7-2 to TRBJ1-2; no clear D. Germline CDR1 is SGHTA and CDR2 is FQGNSA. This CDR3 is built from 15 residues. Trimming removed 5 bases from V and 5 bases from J, with 18 bases in between. CDR3 in amino acids: CASSHAERVGYGYTF. The DNA for the CDR3 is TGTGCCAGCAGCCATGCAGAGAGGGTTGGGTATGGCTACACCTTC.

The genes are TRBV10-3 and TRBJ1-5; tentatively, D is TRBD1 (5 bases). Germline V lookup: CDR1 ENHRY, CDR2 SYGVKD. V lost 2 bases, J lost 11 bases, and 10 bases lay in between. The CDR3 length is 12 residues. The CDR3: CAISEQGWAQHF. As DNA, the CDR3 is TGTGCCATCAGTGAGCAGGGATGGGCCCAGCATTTT.

This rearrangement joins TRBV7-3 to TRBJ2-3, with D hard to call. Germline lookup yields CDR1 SGHTA and CDR2 FQGTGA. The CDR3 sequence is 13 residues long. V gave up 4 bases and J gave up 3 bases, with 8 bases separating them. Here the CDR3 reads CASSSWPTDTQYF. The CDR3 DNA follows: TGTGCCAGCAGCTCATGGCCAACAGATACGCAGTATTTT.

The chain recombines TRBV9 with TRBJ1-2; possibly TRBD1 for D (6 bases). With 4 bases removed from V and 2 bases from J, the gap between germline ends came to 21 bases. Germline V gene lookup returns CDR1 SGDLS and CDR2 YYNGEE. The CDR3 loop spans 17 amino acids. In DNA form, the CDR3 reads TGTGCCAGCAGCCAGTATGAACTACAGGGCTTAAACTATGGCTACACCTTC. This gives the protein CASSQYELQGLNYGYTF. The full variable domain, rest sourced from reference TRBV9 and TRBJ1-2, is DSGVTQTPKHLITATGQRVTLRCSPRSGDLSVYWYQQSLDQGLQFLIQYYNGEERAKGNILERFSAQQFPDLHSELNLSSLELGDSALYFCASSQYELQGLNYGYTFGSGTRLTVV.

V gene TRBV28 combines with J gene TRBJ2-1, with 8 bases aligning to TRBD2. V lost 4 bases and J lost 0; bases outside the gene matches: 5. The CDR3 runs to 16 residues. Germline V gives CDR1 MDHEN, CDR2 SYDVKM. The CDR3 region is CASSSKRESSYNEQFF. CDR3 sequence (DNA): TGTGCCAGCAGTTCAAAGCGGGAGAGCTCCTACAATGAGCAGTTCTTC.

V is TRBV7-9 and J is TRBJ2-7; D is unresolved. The V gene lost 3 bases and the J gene lost 2 bases, with 11 bases spanning the gap. From germline, CDR1 is SEHNR and CDR2 FQNEAQ (reference sequence). This CDR3 spans 14 amino acids. In nucleotides, the CDR3 is TGTGCCAGCAGCTTCTCCGTCTCCCCCTACGAGCAGTACTTC. This translates into CASSFSVSPYEQYF.